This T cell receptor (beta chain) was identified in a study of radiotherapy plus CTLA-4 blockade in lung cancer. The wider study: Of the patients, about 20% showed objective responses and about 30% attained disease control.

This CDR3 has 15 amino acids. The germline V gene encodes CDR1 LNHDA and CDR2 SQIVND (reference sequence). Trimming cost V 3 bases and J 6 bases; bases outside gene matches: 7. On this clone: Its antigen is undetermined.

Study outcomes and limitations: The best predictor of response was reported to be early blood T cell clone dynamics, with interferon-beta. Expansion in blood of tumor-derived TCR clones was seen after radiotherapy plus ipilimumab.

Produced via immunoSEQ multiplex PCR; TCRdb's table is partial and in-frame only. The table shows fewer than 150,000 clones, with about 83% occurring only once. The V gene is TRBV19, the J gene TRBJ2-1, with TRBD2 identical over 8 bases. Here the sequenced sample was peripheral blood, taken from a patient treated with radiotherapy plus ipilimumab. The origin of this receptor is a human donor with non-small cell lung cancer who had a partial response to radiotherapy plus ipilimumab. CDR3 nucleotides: TGTGCCAGTAGTATCGGAGCGGGAGATCTCAATGAGCAGTTCTTC. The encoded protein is CASSIGAGDLNEQFF.